This TCR beta chain was profiled in a study of cytomegalovirus exposure and HLA in healthy donors. Findings of the study overall: A later analysis found common viral pathogens apparently linked to several of the most significant clusters. In a later analysis, the majority of CMV-associated beta chains seemingly showed HLA restriction.

The study ran its PCR with 60 Vbeta and 13 Jbeta primers. The assay was immunoSEQ multiplex PCR, and TCRdb's table has in-frame clones only and misses some. The sample records some 170,000 clones, about two thirds being singletons. Not recorded for this donor was the CMV serostatus. With regard to this clone: Its antigen remains unknown.

The CDR3 is 14 amino acids. Germline assignment: CDR1 LNHDA and CDR2 SQIVND (reference sequence). V was trimmed by 3 bases and J by 7 bases, leaving 13 bases between them. This chain joins TRBV19 and TRBJ2-1; D remains unclear. Sequenced: PBMCs. The clonotype originates from a human donor in good health. The DNA of the CDR3 is TGTGCCAGTAGTATTAGCAAAGTAGTAAATGAGCAGTTCTTC. This encodes CASSISKVVNEQFF. The full variable domain, completed using reference TRBV19 and TRBJ2-1, is DGGITQSPKYLFRKEGQNVTLSCEQNLNHDAMYWYRQDPGQGLRLIYYSQIVNDFQKGDIAEGYSVSREKKESFPLTVTSAQKNPTAFYLCASSISKVVNEQFFGPGTRLTVL.